The 9 T cell receptor beta chains in this list originate from one sample, sequenced in a study of blood T cell repertoires in COVID-19. Measured with immunoSEQ multiplex PCR; TCRdb has only the in-frame clones, and not every one. This sample has about 52,000 clones, with about 79% found just once. Input material: peripheral blood. The source of these receptors is a man aged 80 or over with COVID-19, enrolled during active disease.

J is TRBJ2-5 and V is TRBV7-2; D unclear. Germline CDR1 and CDR2: SGHTA and FQGNSA. V shed 5 bases and J shed 5 bases, with 9 bases lying between them. There are 12 residues in the CDR3. The DNA for the CDR3 is TGTGCCAGCAGCCCGGAGTGGGAGACCCAGTACTTC. Protein: CASSPEWETQYF.

The chain joins TRBV7-2 to TRBJ1-2; TRBD1 might be the D (6 bases). The V end was cut by 5 bases, the J end by 8 bases, with 12 bases between. CDR1 is SGHTA, CDR2 FQGNSA, per germline. The CDR3 contains 12 residues. The DNA for the CDR3 is TGTGCCAGCAGCGAGAACAGGGAAGGCTACACCTTC. Its translation is CASSENREGYTF.

This clone was found once. The chain is built from TRBV30 and TRBJ1-2; D is ambiguous. CDR1 and CDR2 from the germline V gene are GTSNPN and SVGIG (reference sequence). The CDR3 consists of 15 residues. V lost 2 bases, J lost 3 bases, and 16 bases lay in between. As DNA, the CDR3 is TGTGCCTGGAGTTACGGGTTCCTGGAGGACTATGGCTACACCTTC. This encodes CAWSYGFLEDYGYTF.

The chain joins TRBV30 to TRBJ1-3; D unclear. V was pared by 7 bases and J by 4 bases, with 11 bases between. Per the germline V gene, CDR1 is GTSNPN and CDR2 is SVGIG (reference sequence). CDR3 length: 12 residues. The CDR3 DNA follows: TGTGCCTTGGAAAGTAGCGGAAACACCATATATTTT. This translates into CALESSGNTIYF.

The V call is TRBV18, the J call TRBJ2-2, with 10 bases lining up with TRBD1. CDR1 and CDR2 (germline): KGHSH, LQKENI. CDR3 length: 18 amino acids. V lost 6 bases to trimming and J lost 5 bases; unmatched junction nucleotides: 15. DNA of the CDR3: TGTGCCAGCTCCCACTTCATTACGACAGGGGGCCGTACCGGGGAGCTGTTTTTT. This codes for CASSHFITTGGRTGELFF. Combining the CDR3 with reference TRBV18 and TRBJ2-2 gives the whole variable domain NAGVMQNPRHLVRRRGQEARLRCSPMKGHSHVYWYRQLPEEGLKFMVYLQKENIIDESGMPKERFSAEFPKEGPSILRIQQVVRGDSAAYFCASSHFITTGGRTGELFFGEGSRLTVL.

This chain joins TRBV7-3 and TRBJ2-3, with 11 positions matching TRBD2. Germline V gene lookup returns CDR1 SGHTA and CDR2 FQGTGA. The CDR3 has 14 amino acids. The V and J ends lost 4 bases and 8 bases, in that order; junction bases with no gene match: 5. In DNA form, the CDR3 reads TGTGCCAGCAGCTCATCCGGGACTAGCGGTACGCAGTATTTT. Residues: CASSSSGTSGTQYF.

CDR3 in amino acids: CSVEIQRQTQYF. The CDR3, as DNA: TGCAGCGTTGAGATACAGCGGCAGACCCAGTACTTC. The chain carries TRBV29-1 and TRBJ2-5, with a tentative D call TRBD2 (5 bases). With 3 bases removed from V and 6 bases from J, the gap between germline ends came to 11 bases. Germline V lookup: CDR1 SQVTM, CDR2 ANQGSEA. The CDR3 is 12 residues long.

The genes are TRBV6-2 or TRBV6-3 and TRBJ2-3; D perhaps matches TRBD2 (6 bases). The CDR3 sequence is 13 residues long. CDR1 and CDR2 (germline): MNHEY, SVGEGT. V lost 0 bases, J lost 9 bases, and 10 bases lay in between. The CDR3 region has the DNA TGTGCCAGCAGTTACTCGAGACGGGGGACGCAGTATTTT. It translates to CASSYSRRGTQYF.

The V call is TRBV29-1, the J call TRBJ1-5; D ambiguous. The CDR3 runs to 13 residues. Trimming left V 4 bases short and J 9 bases short, with 16 bases between. Germline lookup yields CDR1 SQVTM and CDR2 ANQGSEA. The chain's CDR3 is CSVGEGSLGPQHF. CDR3 in DNA: TGCAGCGTTGGAGAGGGCAGCTTGGGGCCCCAGCATTTT.